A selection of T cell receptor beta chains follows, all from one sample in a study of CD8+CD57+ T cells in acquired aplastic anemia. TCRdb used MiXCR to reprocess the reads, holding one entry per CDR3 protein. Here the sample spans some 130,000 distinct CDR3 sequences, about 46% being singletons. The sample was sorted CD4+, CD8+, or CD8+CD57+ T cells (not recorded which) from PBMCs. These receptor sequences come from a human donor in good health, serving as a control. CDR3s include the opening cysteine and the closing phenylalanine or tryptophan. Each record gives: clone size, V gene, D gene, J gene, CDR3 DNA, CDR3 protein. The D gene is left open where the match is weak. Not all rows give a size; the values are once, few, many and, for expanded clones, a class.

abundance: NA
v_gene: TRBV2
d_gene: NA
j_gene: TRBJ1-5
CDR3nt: TGTGCCAGCAGCGAGCTACAGGGACCCCAGCATTTT
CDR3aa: CASSELQGPQHF

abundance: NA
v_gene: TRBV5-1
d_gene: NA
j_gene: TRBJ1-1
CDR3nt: TGCACCAGCAGCGATTACAGCATCAACACTGAAGCTTTCTTT
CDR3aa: CTSSDYSINTEAFF

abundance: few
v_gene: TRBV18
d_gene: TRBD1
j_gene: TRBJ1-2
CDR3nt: TGTGCCAGCTCACCACAGGGGGCGAGTTCTAACTATGGCTACACCTTC
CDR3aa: CASSPQGASSNYGYTF

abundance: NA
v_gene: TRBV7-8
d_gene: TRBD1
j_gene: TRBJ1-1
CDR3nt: TGTGCCAGCAGCTTGGACAGGGCGTACACTGAAGCTTTCTTT
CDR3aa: CASSLDRAYTEAFF

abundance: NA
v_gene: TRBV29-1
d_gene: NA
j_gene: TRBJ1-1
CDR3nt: TGCAGCGTTGAAGTTGGAGGGGGAGCTTTCTTT
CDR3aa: CSVEVGGGAFF

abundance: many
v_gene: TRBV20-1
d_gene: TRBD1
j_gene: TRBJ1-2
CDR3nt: TGCAGTGCTAGTGCAGACAGGGGGAATGGCTACACCTTC
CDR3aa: CSASADRGNGYTF

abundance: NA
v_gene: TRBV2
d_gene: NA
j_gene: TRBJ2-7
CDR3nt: TGTGCCAGTCCTACCCCCTACGAGCAGTACTTC
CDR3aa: CASPTPYEQYF

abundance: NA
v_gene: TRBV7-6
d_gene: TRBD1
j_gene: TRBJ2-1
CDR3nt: TGTGCTAGCAGCTTTCAATCGGGACAGAGCTCCTACAATGAGCAGTTCTTC
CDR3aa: CASSFQSGQSSYNEQFF

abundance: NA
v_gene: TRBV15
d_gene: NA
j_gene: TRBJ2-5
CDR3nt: TGTGCCACCAGCAGAGATCGCGGAGGTGCAGAGACCCAGTACTTC
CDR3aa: CATSRDRGGAETQYF

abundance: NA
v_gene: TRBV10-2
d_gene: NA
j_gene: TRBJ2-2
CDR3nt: TGCGCCAGCAGGAGACCCGACATCAGGTCCGGGGAGCTGTTTTTT
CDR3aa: CASRRPDIRSGELFF

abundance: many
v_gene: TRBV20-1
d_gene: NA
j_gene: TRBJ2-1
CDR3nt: TGCAGTTCGCCTCGTAAGTCCGCGGGCAATGAGCAGTTCTTC
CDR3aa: CSSPRKSAGNEQFF

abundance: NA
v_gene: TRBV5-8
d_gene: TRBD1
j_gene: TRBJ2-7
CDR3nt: TGTGCCAGCAGCCCCTCGGGACAGGGGATCTACGAGCAGTACTTC
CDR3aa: CASSPSGQGIYEQYF

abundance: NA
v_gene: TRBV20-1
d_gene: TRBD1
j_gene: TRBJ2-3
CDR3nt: TGCAGTGCTAGAGGACGGACAGGGGGGTCTAGCACAGATACGCAGTATTTT
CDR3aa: CSARGRTGGSSTDTQYF

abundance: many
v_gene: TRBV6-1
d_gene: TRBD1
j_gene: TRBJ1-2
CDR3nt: TGTGCCAGCAGCGTCAAACCCGGGGACAGTGTTTATGGCTACACCTTC
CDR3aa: CASSVKPGDSVYGYTF

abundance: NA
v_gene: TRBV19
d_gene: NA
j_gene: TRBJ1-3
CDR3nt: TGTGCCAGTAGTATTGGAACAGGCCGAAACACCATATATTTT
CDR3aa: CASSIGTGRNTIYF

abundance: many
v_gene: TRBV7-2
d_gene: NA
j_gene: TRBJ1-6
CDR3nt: TGTGCCAGCAGCCCCGTGGCAGCCCCTAGTTCACCCCTCCACTTT
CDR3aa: CASSPVAAPSSPLHF

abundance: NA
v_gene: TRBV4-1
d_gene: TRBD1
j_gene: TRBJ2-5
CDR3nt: TGCGCCAGCAGTCTCGGACAGGGTATGGCCGGGGAGGAGACCCAGTACTTC
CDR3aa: CASSLGQGMAGEETQYF

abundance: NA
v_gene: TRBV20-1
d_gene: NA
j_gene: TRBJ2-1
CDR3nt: TGCAGTGCTAGAGAGGCGGCAGGGAGGGGGGGTGAGCAGTTCTTC
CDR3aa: CSAREAAGRGGEQFF

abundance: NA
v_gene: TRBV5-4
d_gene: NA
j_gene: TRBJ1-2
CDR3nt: TGTGCCAGCAGCTTGGCCTACCAGGGCCACTATGGCTACACCTTC
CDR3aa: CASSLAYQGHYGYTF

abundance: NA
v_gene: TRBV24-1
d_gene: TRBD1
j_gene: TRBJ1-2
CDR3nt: TGTGCCACCAGTGACTACGTTGGGACAGAGATCACTGGCTACACCTTC
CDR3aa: CATSDYVGTEITGYTF

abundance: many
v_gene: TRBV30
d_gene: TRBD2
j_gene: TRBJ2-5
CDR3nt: TGTGCCTGGACTAAAGGACTAGATGGTGGGACCCAGTACTTC
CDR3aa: CAWTKGLDGGTQYF